The 13 T cell receptor beta chains below were found in one sample sequenced in a study of chemoradiotherapy in HPV16-positive cancers. Data came from immunoSEQ multiplex PCR; TCRdb stores just in-frame clones and leaves some out. The table lists about 970 clones, 82% of them singletons, with 6.1% in the top ten. Sequencing was performed on tumor tissue, taken from a patient who underwent chemoradiotherapy. The receptors shown here come from a human donor with HPV-associated anogenital cancer.

The chain joins TRBV10-2 to TRBJ1-5, with 9 bases identical to TRBD1. The germline V gene has CDR1 WSHSY and CDR2 SAAADI. There are 16 residues in the CDR3. After removal of 1 base from V and 2 bases from J, the junction contained 3 bases not matched to a gene. CDR3 in DNA: TGCGCCAGCAGTGAGTTGGGGACAGGGCGCAATCAGCCCCAGCATTTT. Translated: CASSELGTGRNQPQHF.

The gene calls are TRBV9 and TRBJ1-4; D remains unclear. Germline CDR1 and CDR2: SGDLS and YYNGEE. V gave up 4 bases and J gave up 3 bases, with 13 bases separating them. This CDR3 contains 15 residues. CDR3 amino acids: CASSSMGGANEKLFF. CDR3 DNA sequence: TGTGCCAGCAGCTCTATGGGCGGCGCTAATGAAAAACTGTTTTTT.

The chain uses TRBV4-3 and TRBJ1-1, with D possibly matching TRBD1 (5 bases). The CDR3 contains 13 residues. Per the germline V gene, CDR1 is LGHNA and CDR2 is YSLEER. Trimming took 0 bases from V and 7 from J, leaving 9 bases between them. The CDR3 region has the DNA TGCGCCAGCAGCCAAGATAGGGGATTTGAAGCTTTCTTT. Translated: CASSQDRGFEAFF.

The chain joins TRBV6-5 to TRBJ1-6; D remains ambiguous. CDR3 size: 13 residues. Germline CDR1 reads MNHEY; CDR2 reads SVGAGI. V lost 3 bases to trimming and J lost 13 bases, with 13 bases between them. Here the CDR3 reads CASSYQVLNPLHF. The CDR3 DNA is TGTGCCAGCAGTTATCAAGTTCTGAACCCCCTCCACTTT.

The chain is built from TRBV4-3 and TRBJ2-4; 7 nucleotides agree with TRBD2. The germline CDR1 and CDR2 sequences are LGHNA and YSLEER. Trimming cost V 4 bases and J 5 bases; bases outside gene matches: 5. The CDR3 runs 14 residues. The chain's CDR3 is CASSPGRGQNIQYF. For the CDR3, the DNA is TGCGCCAGCAGCCCGGGGAGGGGCCAAAACATTCAGTACTTC.

As DNA, the CDR3 is TGTGCCAGCAGTTTATCGGGGGGATCCTACAATGAGCAGTTCTTC. Translation gives CASSLSGGSYNEQFF. The V call is TRBV27, the J call TRBJ2-1, with D perhaps matching TRBD2 (6 bases). The CDR3 runs 15 residues. Per the germline V gene, CDR1 is MNHEY and CDR2 is SMNVEV (reference sequence). V was shortened by 0 bases and J by 1 base, with 7 bases between the two germline ends.

This sequence joins TRBV5-1 and TRBJ2-6; D ambiguous. Germline CDR1 reads SGHRS; CDR2 reads YFSETQ. The CDR3 loop spans 17 amino acids. Trimming removed 0 bases at V and 0 bases at J, with 10 bases between. CDR3: CASSLVHSPSGANVLTF. In DNA form, the CDR3 reads TGCGCCAGCAGCTTGGTTCACAGTCCCTCTGGGGCCAACGTCCTGACTTTC.

The J gene is TRBJ2-5, the V gene TRBV4-3; 8 bases agree with TRBD2. Germline CDR1 reads LGHNA; CDR2 reads YSLEER. Unmatched junction bases numbered 7, after V lost 4 bases and J lost 3 bases. The CDR3 is 15 residues long. CDR3 in amino acids: CASSPRTSREETQYF. CDR3 in DNA: TGCGCCAGCAGCCCTCGGACTAGCCGGGAAGAGACCCAGTACTTC.

The chain uses TRBV1 and TRBJ2-7; the listed D gene, TRBD2, was not tested against the DNA. TRBV1 is labeled a pseudogene. This CDR3 contains 16 residues. The CDR3 reads CTSSPPLAGGPYEQYF. The DNA for the CDR3 is TGCACCAGCAGCCCCCCACTAGCGGGAGGGCCGTACGAGCAGTACTTC.

The chain couples TRBV7-8 to TRBJ2-7; the D gene is possibly TRBD2 (6 bases). Per germline, CDR1 SGHVS and CDR2 FQNEAQ. The CDR3 is 17 amino acids. Trimming cost V 0 bases and J 2 bases, with 17 bases left between them. CDR3 sequence (DNA): TGTGCCAGCAGCTTAGCTCTGGGAGCGGGTGAAACCTACGAGCAGTACTTC. Translated: CASSLALGAGETYEQYF.

The CDR3 loop is CASSQVGVREKLFF. The CDR3 DNA follows: TGCGCCAGCAGCCAAGTTGGGGTGAGGGAAAAACTGTTTTTT. The chain joins TRBV4-1 to TRBJ1-4, with D unresolved. The CDR3 sequence is 14 residues long. The germline V and J ends were trimmed by 1 base and 8 bases, with 11 bases remaining between them. Germline V gene sequence: CDR1 MGHRA, CDR2 YSYEKL.

This chain joins TRBV7-8 and TRBJ1-5, with D tentatively TRBD1 (5 bases). CDR1 is SGHVS, CDR2 FQNEAQ, per germline. V lost 0 bases, J lost 2 bases, and 14 bases lay in between. The CDR3 has 17 residues. In DNA form, the CDR3 reads TGTGCCAGCAGCTTAGCCATGAGGCAGGGAGGCAATCAGCCCCAGCATTTT. Protein sequence: CASSLAMRQGGNQPQHF.

The chain has TRBV5-6 and TRBJ2-3; maybe TRBD2 (5 bases). Per germline, CDR1 SGHDT and CDR2 YYEEEE. The CDR3 spans 15 residues. V was cut by 0 bases and J by 6 bases, with 14 bases left in between. The CDR3 bases are TGTGCCAGCAGCTTGGCCGGGTTGTCGGGGGATACGCAGTATTTT. This codes for CASSLAGLSGDTQYF. The variable domain in full, with the rest retrieved from reference TRBV5-6 and TRBJ2-3, is DAGVTQSPTHLIKTRGQQVTLRCSPKSGHDTVSWYQQALGQGPQFIFQYYEEEERQRGNFPDRFSGHQFPNYSSELNVNALLLGDSALYLCASSLAGLSGDTQYFGPGTRLTVL.